This T cell receptor beta chain was captured in a study of shared clonotypes between healthy human individuals. The length of the CDR3 is 17 residues. J gave up 2 bases and V 1 base, and 5 bases lay outside the gene matches. The germline gives CDR1 MDHEN, CDR2 SYDVKM. The assay was immunoSEQ multiplex PCR, and TCRdb's table has in-frame clones only and misses some. The repertoire holds more than 550,000 clones, around 90% seen once, with around a third in the top ten. The chain recombines TRBV28 with TRBJ2-3, with 11 positions matching TRBD2. The sample consisted of memory CD8+ T cells from PBMCs. Subset indicated: CD45RO+ cells pooled with CCR7-negative TemRA cells. The clonotype was recovered from a young man in good health. Some clones in this sample may be carry-over from other donors' samples. The CDR3, as DNA: TGTGCCAGCAGTTTATTAGGGACTAGCGGCCACACAGATACGCAGTATTTT. It specifies CASSLLGTSGHTDTQYF. The entire variable domain, with the rest obtained from reference TRBV28 and TRBJ2-3, is as follows: DVKVTQSSRYLVKRTGEKVFLECVQDMDHENMFWYRQDPGLGLRLIYFSYDVKMKEKGDIPEGYSVSREKKERFSLILESASTNQTSMYLCASSLLGTSGHTDTQYFGPGTRLTVL.